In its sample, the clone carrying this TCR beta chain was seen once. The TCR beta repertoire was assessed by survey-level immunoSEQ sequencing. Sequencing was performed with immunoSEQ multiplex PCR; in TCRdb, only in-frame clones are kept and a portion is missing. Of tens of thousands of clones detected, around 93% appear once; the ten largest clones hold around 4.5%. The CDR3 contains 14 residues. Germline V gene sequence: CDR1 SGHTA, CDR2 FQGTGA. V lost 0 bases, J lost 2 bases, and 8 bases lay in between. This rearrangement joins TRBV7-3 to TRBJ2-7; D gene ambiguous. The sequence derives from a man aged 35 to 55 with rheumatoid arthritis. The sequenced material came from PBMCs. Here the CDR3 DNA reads TGTGCCAGCAGCTTAACCGGGCCGGCCTACGAGCAGTACTTC. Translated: CASSLTGPAYEQYF.